The rows below give T cell receptor beta chains drawn from one sample of a study of OX40 agonist ivuxolimab in advanced cancers. Here immunoSEQ multiplex PCR was the method, and the copy in TCRdb shows in-frame clones only, minus some. Among 70,000 to 85,000 clones listed, around 83% were seen once. The sample in question was CD4+ or CD8+ T cells sorted from blood, obtained in a trial of the OX40 agonist ivuxolimab. Receptor source: an adult with an advanced solid tumor such as melanoma, head and neck, liver or kidney cancer. CDR3s include the opening cysteine and the closing phenylalanine or tryptophan. Fields, in order: V gene, J gene, D gene, clone size, CDR3 DNA, CDR3 protein. The D gene is left open where the match is weak. Clone sizes are given selectively: once, few, many, or a class where the clone is expanded.

V: TRBV4-3
J: TRBJ2-5
D: TRBD2
size: -
DNA: TGCGCCAGCAGCGCTGGGACTAGCGGGGGTCAAGAGACCCAGTACTTC
CDR3: CASSAGTSGGQETQYF

V: TRBV28
J: TRBJ2-5
D: -
size: -
DNA: TGTGCCAGCAGCCCCGTTGGATTACAAGAGACCCAGTACTTC
CDR3: CASSPVGLQETQYF

V: TRBV5-4
J: TRBJ2-2
D: TRBD1
size: -
DNA: TGTGCCAGCAGCTTGGACAGGGGGCAAGGCGGGGAGCTGTTTTTT
CDR3: CASSLDRGQGGELFF

V: TRBV5-1
J: TRBJ2-7
D: -
size: -
DNA: TGCGCCAGCAGCTTGGGAGACTACGAGCAGTACTTC
CDR3: CASSLGDYEQYF

V: TRBV28
J: TRBJ1-5
D: -
size: -
DNA: TGTGCCAGTAGACAGATCTATAGCAATCAGCCCCAGCATTTT
CDR3: CASRQIYSNQPQHF

V: TRBV18
J: TRBJ1-4
D: TRBD1
size: -
DNA: TGTGCCAGCTCACCCAGGGGGAATGGCGAAAAACTGTTTTTT
CDR3: CASSPRGNGEKLFF

V: TRBV7-2
J: TRBJ1-4
D: TRBD1
size: -
DNA: TGTGCCAGCAGCTTATTAGGGACAGGGTTTTACGGAACTAATGAAAAACTGTTTTTT
CDR3: CASSLLGTGFYGTNEKLFF

V: TRBV6-1
J: TRBJ1-4
D: TRBD1
size: -
DNA: TGTGCCAGCGGACAGGGGGCAAGGGAAAAACTGTTTTTT
CDR3: CASGQGAREKLFF

V: TRBV27
J: TRBJ2-3
D: -
size: -
DNA: TGTGCCAGCAGTCCGGCCTCCAGGGTCGGTACGCAGTATTTT
CDR3: CASSPASRVGTQYF

V: TRBV6-6
J: TRBJ2-5
D: -
size: -
DNA: TGTGCCAGCAGCTTCGGGACTCCCCAAGAGACCCAGTACTTC
CDR3: CASSFGTPQETQYF

V: TRBV12-5
J: TRBJ1-2
D: -
size: -
DNA: TGTGCTAGTGGTTTGGGGTACCCTGGCGGGGGCGGTTATGGCTACACCTTC
CDR3: CASGLGYPGGGGYGYTF

V: TRBV9
J: TRBJ2-5
D: TRBD1
size: -
DNA: TGTGCCAGCAGCGTTCAGGGGGCGTCGGGAGAGACCCAGTACTTC
CDR3: CASSVQGASGETQYF

V: TRBV6-5
J: TRBJ1-4
D: TRBD1
size: -
DNA: TGTGCCAGCAGTTTCCGGGACAGGAATGAAAAACTGTTTTTT
CDR3: CASSFRDRNEKLFF

V: TRBV6-5
J: TRBJ1-4
D: -
size: -
DNA: TGTGCCAGCAGTAGAAGGCCTGGGCTTAATGAAAAACTGTTTTTT
CDR3: CASSRRPGLNEKLFF

V: TRBV6-5
J: TRBJ2-1
D: -
size: -
DNA: TGTGCCAGCAGCCCACGGAGGTGGGAGCAGTTCTTC
CDR3: CASSPRRWEQFF

V: TRBV28
J: TRBJ1-6
D: -
size: -
DNA: TGTGCCAGCACCTCCTTTGGCCTAGGGTCTAATTCACCCCTCCACTTT
CDR3: CASTSFGLGSNSPLHF

V: TRBV6-5
J: TRBJ2-7
D: -
size: -
DNA: TGTGCCAGCAGTTACTCTGGGTACTACGAGCAGTACTTC
CDR3: CASSYSGYYEQYF

V: TRBV19
J: TRBJ1-1
D: -
size: -
DNA: TGTGCCAGTAGGCCCGGCGGGCGCTTTGAAGCTTTCTTT
CDR3: CASRPGGRFEAFF

V: TRBV18
J: TRBJ2-5
D: -
size: -
DNA: TGTGCCAGCTCACCGCATTCCCAAGAGACCCAGTACTTC
CDR3: CASSPHSQETQYF

V: TRBV5-1
J: TRBJ2-1
D: -
size: -
DNA: TGCGCCAGCAGCTGGAGGGGGGGCGGCGATGAGCAGTTCTTC
CDR3: CASSWRGGGDEQFF

V: TRBV27
J: TRBJ2-4
D: -
size: -
DNA: TGTGCCAGCAGTTTATCTGGGGCAGGTGACATTCAGTACTTC
CDR3: CASSLSGAGDIQYF

V: TRBV10-2
J: TRBJ1-2
D: -
size: -
DNA: TGTGCCAGCAGTGAGGGACACCGGCCTGGGGGCTACACCTTC
CDR3: CASSEGHRPGGYTF

V: TRBV10-1
J: TRBJ2-1
D: -
size: -
DNA: TGCGCCAGCACACTCAGAAAGAGGGGCGGGGAAAGGAACAATGAGCAGTTCTTC
CDR3: CASTLRKRGGERNNEQFF

V: TRBV6-5
J: TRBJ1-2
D: -
size: few
DNA: TGTGCCAGCACACCCGCCCAGGGCTATGGCTACACCTTC
CDR3: CASTPAQGYGYTF

V: TRBV7-2
J: TRBJ2-1
D: TRBD2
size: once
DNA: TGTGCCAGCAGCTTAGCCCCCGCTAGCGGGAGGGCCAATGAGCAGTTCTTC
CDR3: CASSLAPASGRANEQFF

V: TRBV7-3
J: TRBJ1-1
D: TRBD1
size: few
DNA: TGTGCCAGCAGCTCCGGACAGGGGAGGGCTTTCTTT
CDR3: CASSSGQGRAFF

V: TRBV27
J: TRBJ2-7
D: TRBD2
size: -
DNA: TGTGCCAGCGGTGCCGGACTAGCGGGGCTTACCGGGAGCGAGCAGTACTTC
CDR3: CASGAGLAGLTGSEQYF

V: TRBV5-1
J: TRBJ1-1
D: TRBD1
size: medium-sized
DNA: TGCGCCAGCAGCTTGGGCGGCAGGGGGGACACTGAAGCTTTCTTT
CDR3: CASSLGGRGDTEAFF

V: TRBV6-5
J: TRBJ1-2
D: TRBD1
size: -
DNA: TGTGCCAGCAGTTACTCTCAGGGGGCGCTTGGCTACACCTTC
CDR3: CASSYSQGALGYTF

V: TRBV7-9
J: TRBJ2-7
D: -
size: -
DNA: TGTGCCAGCAGCTTCCGGGGGTTGGGTTACGAGCAGTACTTC
CDR3: CASSFRGLGYEQYF

V: TRBV7-6
J: TRBJ1-5
D: TRBD1
size: few
DNA: TGTGCCAGCAGCTTAGATGGACAGGGTCTTCAGCCCCAGCATTTT
CDR3: CASSLDGQGLQPQHF

V: TRBV21-1
J: TRBJ1-5
D: -
size: -
DNA: TGTGCCAGCAGCGGGTTAAAGTCCAATCAGCCCCAGCATTTT
CDR3: CASSGLKSNQPQHF

V: TRBV29-1
J: TRBJ2-4
D: TRBD1
size: -
DNA: TGCAGCGTAGAGGGACAGGGTAGCAAAAACATTCAGTACTTC
CDR3: CSVEGQGSKNIQYF

V: TRBV10-3
J: TRBJ2-2
D: -
size: -
DNA: TGTGCCATCAGTGAGTCGAGCGGGAACACCGGGGAGCTGTTTTTT
CDR3: CAISESSGNTGELFF

V: TRBV6-6
J: TRBJ1-5
D: TRBD1
size: -
DNA: TGTGCTTCACAGGGGGGAAATAGCAATCAGCCCCAGCATTTT
CDR3: CASQGGNSNQPQHF

V: TRBV5-3
J: TRBJ1-1
D: -
size: -
DNA: TGTGCCAGAAGCTTGCCTCAGGGGTTGGGGATGAACACTGAAGCTTTCTTT
CDR3: CARSLPQGLGMNTEAFF

V: TRBV18
J: TRBJ1-2
D: -
size: -
DNA: TGTGCCAGCTCACCACTAGGGTTGGACTATGGCTACACCTTC
CDR3: CASSPLGLDYGYTF

V: TRBV4-3
J: TRBJ2-1
D: -
size: -
DNA: TGCGCCAGCAGCCCGGAGGGGGGGGGCCTGTGGAATGAGCAGTTCTTC
CDR3: CASSPEGGGLWNEQFF

V: TRBV11-1
J: TRBJ1-1
D: TRBD1
size: -
DNA: TGTGCCAGCAGCTTCGGCGGGACAGCCGCGATTGAAGCTTTCTTT
CDR3: CASSFGGTAAIEAFF

V: TRBV10-1
J: TRBJ2-1
D: -
size: -
DNA: TGCGCCGGTCATAGCTCCTACAATGAGCAGTTCTTC
CDR3: CAGHSSYNEQFF

V: TRBV12-5
J: TRBJ1-1
D: TRBD1
size: -
DNA: TGTGCTAGTGGTGCCGGGCAGGGGGCGACGGATGAAGCTTTCTTT
CDR3: CASGAGQGATDEAFF

V: TRBV11-1
J: TRBJ2-1
D: TRBD1
size: -
DNA: TGTGCCAGCAGCTGGGACAGGTACAATGAGCAGTTCTTC
CDR3: CASSWDRYNEQFF

V: TRBV7-9
J: TRBJ1-4
D: -
size: -
DNA: TGTGCCAGCAGCTTATGGGAGTGGGAGGGATGGGAAAAACTGTTTTTT
CDR3: CASSLWEWEGWEKLFF

V: TRBV5-1
J: TRBJ1-5
D: -
size: once
DNA: TGCGCCAGCAGTGGAGGGCTAGGTCAGCCCCAGCATTTT
CDR3: CASSGGLGQPQHF

V: TRBV6-5
J: TRBJ2-3
D: TRBD2
size: -
DNA: TGTGCCAGCAGGGGACTAGCGGCTAGCACAGATACGCAGTATTTT
CDR3: CASRGLAASTDTQYF